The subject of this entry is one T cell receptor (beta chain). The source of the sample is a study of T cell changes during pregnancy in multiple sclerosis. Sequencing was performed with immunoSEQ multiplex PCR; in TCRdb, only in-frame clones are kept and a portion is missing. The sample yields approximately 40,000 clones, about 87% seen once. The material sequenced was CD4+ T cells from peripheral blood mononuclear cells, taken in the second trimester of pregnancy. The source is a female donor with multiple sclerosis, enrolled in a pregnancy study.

Here the CDR3 DNA reads TGTGCCAGCAGTCGGGACAGGAACTATGGCTACACCTTC. It is translated as CASSRDRNYGYTF. This sequence joins TRBV27 and TRBJ1-2; TRBD1 agrees at 8 bases. Germline V gene lookup returns CDR1 MNHEY and CDR2 SMNVEV (reference sequence). The CDR3 has 13 residues. With 5 bases clipped from V and 2 bases from J, the junction kept 1 base outside the gene matches.